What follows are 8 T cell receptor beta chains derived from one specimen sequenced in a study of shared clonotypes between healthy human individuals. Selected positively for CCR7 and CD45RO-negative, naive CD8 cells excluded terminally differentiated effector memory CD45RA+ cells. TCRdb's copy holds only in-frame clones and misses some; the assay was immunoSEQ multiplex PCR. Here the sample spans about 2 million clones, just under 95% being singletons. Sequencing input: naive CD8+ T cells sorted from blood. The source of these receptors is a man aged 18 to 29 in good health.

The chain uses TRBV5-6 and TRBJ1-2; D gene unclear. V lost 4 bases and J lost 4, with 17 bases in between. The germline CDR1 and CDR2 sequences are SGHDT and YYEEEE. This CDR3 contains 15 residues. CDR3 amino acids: CASSPGPIWIYGYTF. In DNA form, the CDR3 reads TGTGCCAGCAGCCCCGGGCCCATCTGGATCTATGGCTACACCTTC.

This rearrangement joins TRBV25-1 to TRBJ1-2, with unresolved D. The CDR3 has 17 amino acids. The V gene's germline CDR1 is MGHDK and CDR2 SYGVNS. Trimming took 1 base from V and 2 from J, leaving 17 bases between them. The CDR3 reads CASSESLLRETNYGYTF. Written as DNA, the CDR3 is TGTGCCAGCAGTGAATCTCTCTTGAGGGAAACGAACTATGGCTACACCTTC.

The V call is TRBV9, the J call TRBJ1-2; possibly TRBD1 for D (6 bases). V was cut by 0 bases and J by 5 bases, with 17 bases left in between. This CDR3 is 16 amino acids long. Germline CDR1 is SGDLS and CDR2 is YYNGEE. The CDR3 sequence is CASSVGSGGPLYGYTF. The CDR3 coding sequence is TGTGCCAGCAGCGTAGGGTCCGGGGGCCCCCTTTATGGCTACACCTTC.

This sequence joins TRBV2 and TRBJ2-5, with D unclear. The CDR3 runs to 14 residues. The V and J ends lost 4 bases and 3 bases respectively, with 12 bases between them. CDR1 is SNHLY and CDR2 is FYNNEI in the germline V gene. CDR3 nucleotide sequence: TGTGCCAGCAGTGCTCCTGGACCAAAAGAGACCCAGTACTTC. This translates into CASSAPGPKETQYF.

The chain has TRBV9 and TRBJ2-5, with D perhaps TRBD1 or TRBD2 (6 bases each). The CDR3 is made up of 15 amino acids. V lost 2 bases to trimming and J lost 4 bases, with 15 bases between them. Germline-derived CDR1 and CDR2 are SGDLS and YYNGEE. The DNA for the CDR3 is TGTGCCAGCAGCGTCCACGGGGGCCCCCCAGAGACCCAGTACTTC. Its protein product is CASSVHGGPPETQYF.

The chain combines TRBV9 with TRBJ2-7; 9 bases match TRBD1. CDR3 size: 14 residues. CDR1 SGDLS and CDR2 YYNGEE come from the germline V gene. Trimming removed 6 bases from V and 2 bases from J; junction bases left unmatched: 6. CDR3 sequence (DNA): TGTGCCAGCAACACAGGGGGCGATACCTACGAGCAGTACTTC. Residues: CASNTGGDTYEQYF.

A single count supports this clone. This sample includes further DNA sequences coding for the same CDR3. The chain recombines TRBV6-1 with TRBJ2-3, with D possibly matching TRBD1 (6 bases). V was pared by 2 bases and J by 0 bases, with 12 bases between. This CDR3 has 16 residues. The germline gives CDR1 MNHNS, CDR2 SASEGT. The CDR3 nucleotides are TGTGCCAGCAGTGAACTGACAGGACCAAGCACAGATACGCAGTATTTT. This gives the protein CASSELTGPSTDTQYF.

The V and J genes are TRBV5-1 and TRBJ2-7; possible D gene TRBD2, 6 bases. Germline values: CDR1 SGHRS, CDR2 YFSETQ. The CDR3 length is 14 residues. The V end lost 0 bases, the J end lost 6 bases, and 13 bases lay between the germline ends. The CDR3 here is CASSLDGRAPEQYF. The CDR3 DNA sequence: TGCGCCAGCAGCTTGGACGGGAGAGCTCCCGAGCAGTACTTC.